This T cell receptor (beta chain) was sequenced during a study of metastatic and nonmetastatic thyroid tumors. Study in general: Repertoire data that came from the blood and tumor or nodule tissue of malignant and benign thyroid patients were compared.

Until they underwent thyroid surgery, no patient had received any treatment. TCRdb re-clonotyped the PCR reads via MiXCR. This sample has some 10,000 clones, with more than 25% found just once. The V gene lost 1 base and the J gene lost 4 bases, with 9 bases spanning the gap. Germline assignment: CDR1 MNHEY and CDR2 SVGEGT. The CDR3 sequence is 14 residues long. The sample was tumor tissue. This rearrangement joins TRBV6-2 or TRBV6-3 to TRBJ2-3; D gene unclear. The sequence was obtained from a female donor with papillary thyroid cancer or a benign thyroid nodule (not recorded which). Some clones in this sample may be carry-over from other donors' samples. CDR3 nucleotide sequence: TGTGCCAGCAGTTACTGCGCTCGGGCAGATACGCAGTATTTT. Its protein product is CASSYCARADTQYF.